The rows below give T cell receptor beta chains drawn from one sample of a study of blood T cell repertoires in COVID-19. Assay: immunoSEQ multiplex PCR; the TCRdb copy retains only in-frame clones and omits some. Among some 130,000 clones listed, 75% to 85% were seen once. Sequencing input: peripheral blood. Source of these receptors: an elderly woman with acute or convalescent COVID-19. Both conserved end residues are part of each CDR3. The size entry is marked missing in some rows and otherwise reads once, few, many or a size class.

size: NA
V: TRBV27
J: TRBJ2-5
CDR3: CASRSSGRETQYF

size: NA
V: TRBV7-7
J: TRBJ2-7
CDR3: CASSLDRDRAYEQYF

size: NA
V: TRBV19
J: TRBJ2-5
CDR3: CASSITSYRTGGETQYF

size: few
V: TRBV3-1/TRBV3-2
J: TRBJ1-1
CDR3: CASSLPTGREAFF

size: NA
V: TRBV6-5
J: TRBJ1-2
CDR3: CASSDPGQGAYGYTF

size: few
V: TRBV5-1
J: TRBJ1-4
CDR3: CASSTYATNEKLFF

size: NA
V: TRBV9
J: TRBJ2-1
CDR3: CASSLSRLSSYNEQFF

size: NA
V: TRBV5-1
J: TRBJ2-3
CDR3: CASSLAFTTRTETQYF

size: NA
V: TRBV29-1
J: TRBJ1-2
CDR3: CSSNLGTGAGYTF

size: NA
V: TRBV2
J: TRBJ1-3
CDR3: CASSAVNGNTIYF

size: NA
V: TRBV28
J: TRBJ2-2
CDR3: CASSPILYANTGELFF

size: NA
V: TRBV29-1
J: TRBJ2-7
CDR3: CSVSLPGQSSYEQYF

size: NA
V: TRBV7-9
J: TRBJ1-2
CDR3: CASSPRTGSNGYTF

size: NA
V: TRBV28
J: TRBJ1-4
CDR3: CASRWGLSTNEKLFF

size: NA
V: TRBV2
J: TRBJ2-5
CDR3: CASTMGLAQETQYF

size: NA
V: TRBV30
J: TRBJ2-7
CDR3: CAWSGQSWEQYF